The present T cell receptor (beta chain) was sequenced within a study of siplizumab effects on memory and regulatory T cells. Roughly 9.3 x 10^4 TCR templates were assayed per sample. Here immunoSEQ multiplex PCR was the method, and the copy in TCRdb shows in-frame clones only, minus some. In the table there are approximately 84,000 clones, 85% to 95% of which are singletons. The germline V gene has CDR1 MNHEY and CDR2 SVGAGI. This CDR3 has 14 residues. The V end was cut by 6 bases, the J end by 2 bases, with 14 bases between. The receptor was isolated from a human donor in good health. Sequencing input: CD8+ T cells sorted from blood. The V and J genes are TRBV6-5 and TRBJ2-7; weak D call: TRBD1 (5 bases). CDR3 DNA: TGTGCCAGCAGAGGCTGGGGCGGCGCCTACGAGCAGTACTTC. This gives the protein CASRGWGGAYEQYF.